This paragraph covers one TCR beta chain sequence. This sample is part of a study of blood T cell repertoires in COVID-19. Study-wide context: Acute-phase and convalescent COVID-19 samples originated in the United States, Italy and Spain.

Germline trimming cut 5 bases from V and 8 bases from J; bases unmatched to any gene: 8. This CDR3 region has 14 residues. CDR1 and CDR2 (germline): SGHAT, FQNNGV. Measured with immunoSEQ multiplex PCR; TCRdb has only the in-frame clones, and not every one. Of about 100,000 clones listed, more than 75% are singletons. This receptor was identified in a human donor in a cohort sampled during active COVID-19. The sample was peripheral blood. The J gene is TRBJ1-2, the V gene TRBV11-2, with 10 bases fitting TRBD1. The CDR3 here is CASSRWDRGDGYTF. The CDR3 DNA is TGTGCCAGCAGCCGATGGGACAGGGGAGACGGCTACACCTTC. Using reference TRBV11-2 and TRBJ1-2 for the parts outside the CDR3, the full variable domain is EAGVAQSPRYKIIEKRQSVAFWCNPISGHATLYWYQQILGQGPKLLIQFQNNGVVDDSQLPKDRFSAERLKGVDSTLKIQPAKLEDSAVYLCASSRWDRGDGYTFGSGTRLTVV.